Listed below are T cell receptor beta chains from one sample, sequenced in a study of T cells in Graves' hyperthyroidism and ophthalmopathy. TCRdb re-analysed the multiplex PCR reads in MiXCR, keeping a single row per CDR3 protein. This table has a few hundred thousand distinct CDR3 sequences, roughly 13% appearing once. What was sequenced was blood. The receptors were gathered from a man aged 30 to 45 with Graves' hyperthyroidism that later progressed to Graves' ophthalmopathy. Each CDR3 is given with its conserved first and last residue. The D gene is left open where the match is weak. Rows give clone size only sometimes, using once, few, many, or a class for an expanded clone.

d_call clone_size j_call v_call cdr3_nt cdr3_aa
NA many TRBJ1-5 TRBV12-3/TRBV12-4 TGTGCCAGCAGTTTAGGCCAGGGCGTCAATCAGCCCCAGCATTTT CASSLGQGVNQPQHF
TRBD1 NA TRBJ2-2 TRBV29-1 TGCAGCGTGAGGGGACAGACCGGGGAGCTGTTTTTT CSVRGQTGELFF
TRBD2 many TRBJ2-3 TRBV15 TGTGCCACCAGCAGAGGGACGGGACTAGGGAGCACAGATACGCAGTATTTT CATSRGTGLGSTDTQYF
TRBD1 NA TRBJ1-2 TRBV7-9 TGTGCCAGCAGCTTAGGGGACAGGGGGCATAATGGCTACACCTTC CASSLGDRGHNGYTF
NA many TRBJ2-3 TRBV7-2 TGTGCCAGCAGCCCCGGTCCTGGCACAGATACGCAGTATTTT CASSPGPGTDTQYF
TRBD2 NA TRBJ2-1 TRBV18 TGTGCCAGCTCACCGGAACGGGGGGGCGTTTACAATGAGCAGTTCTTC CASSPERGGVYNEQFF
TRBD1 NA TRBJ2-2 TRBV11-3 TGTGCCAGCACCTCCGGGGACAGGGTCCCCTACGTGAACACCGGGGAGCTGTTTTTT CASTSGDRVPYVNTGELFF
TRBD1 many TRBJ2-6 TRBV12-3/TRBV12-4 TGTGCCAGCAGTTTACCGGGACAGGGATACTCTGGGGCCAACGTCCTGACTTTC CASSLPGQGYSGANVLTF
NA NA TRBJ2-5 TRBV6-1 TGTGCCAGCACGATGACGTTGGACAGCCAAGAGACCCAGTACTTC CASTMTLDSQETQYF
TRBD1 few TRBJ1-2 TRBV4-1 TGCGCCAGCAGCCAATACGACAGGGCTAGGGGCTACACCTTC CASSQYDRARGYTF
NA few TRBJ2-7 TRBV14 TGTGCCAGCAGCCACGCCTCCGAGCAGTACTTC CASSHASEQYF
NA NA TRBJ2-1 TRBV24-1 TGTGCCACCAGTGAGCGGACGACCCAGCAGTTCTTC CATSERTTQQFF
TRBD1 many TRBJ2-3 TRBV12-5 TGTGCTAGTGGTTTGGTAATAATGGGACAGTACACAGATACGCAGTATTTT CASGLVIMGQYTDTQYF
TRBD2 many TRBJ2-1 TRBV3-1 TGTGCCAGCAGCCCCACGGGACTAGAGCCCTACAATGAGCAGTTCTTC CASSPTGLEPYNEQFF
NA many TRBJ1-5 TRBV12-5 TGTGCTAGCCGACAGTCCCCCAATCAGCCCCAGCATTTT CASRQSPNQPQHF
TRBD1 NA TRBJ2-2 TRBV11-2 TGTGCCCCAAAGTCCCGGGACAGGAGGACCGGGGAGCTGTTTTTT CAPKSRDRRTGELFF
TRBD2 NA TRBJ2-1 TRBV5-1 TGCGCCAGCAGCTTGGTAGGGCTGCGCGGGGGAGGTGAGCAGTTCTTC CASSLVGLRGGGEQFF
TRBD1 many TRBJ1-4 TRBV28 TGTGCCAGCAGTTTGGGACAGGATGAAAAACTGTTTTTT CASSLGQDEKLFF
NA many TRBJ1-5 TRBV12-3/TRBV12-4 TGTGCCAGCAGCCCTAACCCCGGATCTCAGCCCCAGCATTTT CASSPNPGSQPQHF
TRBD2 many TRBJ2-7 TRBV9 TGTGCCAGCAGCGTAGCTAGCGGGGGTGGCTACGAGCAGTACTTC CASSVASGGGYEQYF
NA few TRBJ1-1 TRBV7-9 TGTGCCAGCAGCTCCCAACGGGGTAAAGCGAACACTGAAGCTTTCTTT CASSSQRGKANTEAFF
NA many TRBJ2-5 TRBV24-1 TGTGCCACCAGTGATTTGGCGGGCGAAGAGACCCAGTACTTC CATSDLAGEETQYF
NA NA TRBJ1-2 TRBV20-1 TGCAGTGGTCGTTCTAACTATGGCTACACCTTC CSGRSNYGYTF
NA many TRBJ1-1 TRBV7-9 TGTGCCAGCAGCTCCCCAGACACTGAAGCTTTCTTT CASSSPDTEAFF
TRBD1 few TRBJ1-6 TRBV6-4 TGTGCCAGTCTCAACAGGGGTCAGAGAAGCTCCTATAATTCACCCCTCCACTTT CASLNRGQRSSYNSPLHF
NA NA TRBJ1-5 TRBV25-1 TGTGCCAGCAGTGAGGATTGGGGGTGGAATCAGCCCCAGCATTTT CASSEDWGWNQPQHF
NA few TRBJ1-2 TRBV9 TGTGCCAGCAGCGTTGGGTTCGGGGGCGGCGGCTACACCTTC CASSVGFGGGGYTF
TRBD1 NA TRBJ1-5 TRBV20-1 TGCAGTGCTTTAACAGGGGGCGGCAATCAGCCCCAGCATTTT CSALTGGGNQPQHF
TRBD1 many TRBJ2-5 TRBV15 TGTGCCACCAGCACAGACAGGGGCCTAGAGACCCAGTACTTC CATSTDRGLETQYF
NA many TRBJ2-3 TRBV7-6 TGTGCCAGCAGCTCCCCTGCGGTGTCTAGCACAGATACGCAGTATTTT CASSSPAVSSTDTQYF
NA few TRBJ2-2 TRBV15 TGTGCCACCAGCAGGAAAGGGCGGGGTAACACCGGGGAGCTGTTTTTT CATSRKGRGNTGELFF
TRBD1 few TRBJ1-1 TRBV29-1 TGCAGCGTAGTTGAGTCCCTGGGACAGGTAACGTTCTTT CSVVESLGQVTFF
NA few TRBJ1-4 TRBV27 TGTGCCAGCAGTGGGGACTCAGGGAGGAAAAAACTGTTTTTT CASSGDSGRKKLFF
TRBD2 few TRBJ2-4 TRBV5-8 TGTGCCAGCAGCTTGGCCCCGGCTAGCGGGGGGGCCCGAGCCAAAAACATTCAGTACTTC CASSLAPASGGARAKNIQYF
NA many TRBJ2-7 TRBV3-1 TGTGCCAGCAGCCAAGAGTGGGGCTACGAGCAGTACTTC CASSQEWGYEQYF
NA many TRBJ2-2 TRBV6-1 TGTGCCAGCAGTGGACAGGGAGCGGGGGTACTTCTAAACACCGGGGAGCTGTTTTTT CASSGQGAGVLLNTGELFF
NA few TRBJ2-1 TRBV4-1 TGCGCCAGCAGCCACCCCGAGCAGGGGGGCAATGAGCAGTTCTTC CASSHPEQGGNEQFF
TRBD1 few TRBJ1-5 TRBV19 TGTGCCAGTAGTACCGACAGGGGAAATCAGCCCCAGCATTTT CASSTDRGNQPQHF
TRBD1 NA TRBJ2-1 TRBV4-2 TGTGCCAGCAGCCAAGGGGGACAGGGACGTGAGCAGTTCTTC CASSQGGQGREQFF
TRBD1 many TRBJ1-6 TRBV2 TGTGCCAGCAGTGACACGGGACAGGGCGATTCACCCCTCCACTTT CASSDTGQGDSPLHF
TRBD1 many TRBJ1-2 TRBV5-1 TGCGCCAGCAGCAAGACAGGGTTTTTTGGGGATGGCTACACCTTC CASSKTGFFGDGYTF
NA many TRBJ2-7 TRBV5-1 TGCGCCAGCAGCTTGATTGGTACCTCCTACGAGCAGTACTTC CASSLIGTSYEQYF
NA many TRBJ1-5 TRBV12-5 TGTGCTAGTGGTTTGGGGGGGAGAAGCAATCAGCCCCAGCATTTT CASGLGGRSNQPQHF
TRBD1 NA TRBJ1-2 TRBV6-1 TGTGCCAGCAACCCGGGACAGGCATATGGCTACACCTTC CASNPGQAYGYTF
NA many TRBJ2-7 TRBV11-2 TGTGCCAGCAGCTTAGCCCTTGGACAGTACGAGCAGTACTTC CASSLALGQYEQYF
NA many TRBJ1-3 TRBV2 TGTGCCAGCAGCCCCAGGACGGGCTCGGGAAACACCATATATTTT CASSPRTGSGNTIYF
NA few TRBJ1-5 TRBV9 TGTGCCAGCAGCGTAGCATTCGGACGGCCCATTCCTTATAGCAATCAGCCCCAGCATTTT CASSVAFGRPIPYSNQPQHF
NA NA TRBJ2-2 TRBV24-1 TGTGCCACCAGTGTTACCGACCGGACCGGGGAGCTGTTTTTT CATSVTDRTGELFF
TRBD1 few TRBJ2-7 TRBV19 TGTGCCAGTAGTATGACAGGGGGGTACGAGCAGTACTTC CASSMTGGYEQYF
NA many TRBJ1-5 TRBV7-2 TGTGCCAGCAGCTTAAGCATTGATCAGCCCCAGCATTTT CASSLSIDQPQHF
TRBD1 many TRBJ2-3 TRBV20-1 TGCAGTGCCAGGGACAGAATCACAGATACGCAGTATTTT CSARDRITDTQYF
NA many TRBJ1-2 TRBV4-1 TGCGCCAGCAGGCCAACAGGGACCTTTAATGGCTACACCTTC CASRPTGTFNGYTF
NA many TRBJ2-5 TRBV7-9 TGTGCCAGCAGCTTAGGTCGTTCAGGGATGGAGACCCAGTACTTC CASSLGRSGMETQYF
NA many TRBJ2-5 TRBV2 TGTGCCAGCAGTGATGGCAGAAGGGTACAAGAGACCCAGTACTTC CASSDGRRVQETQYF